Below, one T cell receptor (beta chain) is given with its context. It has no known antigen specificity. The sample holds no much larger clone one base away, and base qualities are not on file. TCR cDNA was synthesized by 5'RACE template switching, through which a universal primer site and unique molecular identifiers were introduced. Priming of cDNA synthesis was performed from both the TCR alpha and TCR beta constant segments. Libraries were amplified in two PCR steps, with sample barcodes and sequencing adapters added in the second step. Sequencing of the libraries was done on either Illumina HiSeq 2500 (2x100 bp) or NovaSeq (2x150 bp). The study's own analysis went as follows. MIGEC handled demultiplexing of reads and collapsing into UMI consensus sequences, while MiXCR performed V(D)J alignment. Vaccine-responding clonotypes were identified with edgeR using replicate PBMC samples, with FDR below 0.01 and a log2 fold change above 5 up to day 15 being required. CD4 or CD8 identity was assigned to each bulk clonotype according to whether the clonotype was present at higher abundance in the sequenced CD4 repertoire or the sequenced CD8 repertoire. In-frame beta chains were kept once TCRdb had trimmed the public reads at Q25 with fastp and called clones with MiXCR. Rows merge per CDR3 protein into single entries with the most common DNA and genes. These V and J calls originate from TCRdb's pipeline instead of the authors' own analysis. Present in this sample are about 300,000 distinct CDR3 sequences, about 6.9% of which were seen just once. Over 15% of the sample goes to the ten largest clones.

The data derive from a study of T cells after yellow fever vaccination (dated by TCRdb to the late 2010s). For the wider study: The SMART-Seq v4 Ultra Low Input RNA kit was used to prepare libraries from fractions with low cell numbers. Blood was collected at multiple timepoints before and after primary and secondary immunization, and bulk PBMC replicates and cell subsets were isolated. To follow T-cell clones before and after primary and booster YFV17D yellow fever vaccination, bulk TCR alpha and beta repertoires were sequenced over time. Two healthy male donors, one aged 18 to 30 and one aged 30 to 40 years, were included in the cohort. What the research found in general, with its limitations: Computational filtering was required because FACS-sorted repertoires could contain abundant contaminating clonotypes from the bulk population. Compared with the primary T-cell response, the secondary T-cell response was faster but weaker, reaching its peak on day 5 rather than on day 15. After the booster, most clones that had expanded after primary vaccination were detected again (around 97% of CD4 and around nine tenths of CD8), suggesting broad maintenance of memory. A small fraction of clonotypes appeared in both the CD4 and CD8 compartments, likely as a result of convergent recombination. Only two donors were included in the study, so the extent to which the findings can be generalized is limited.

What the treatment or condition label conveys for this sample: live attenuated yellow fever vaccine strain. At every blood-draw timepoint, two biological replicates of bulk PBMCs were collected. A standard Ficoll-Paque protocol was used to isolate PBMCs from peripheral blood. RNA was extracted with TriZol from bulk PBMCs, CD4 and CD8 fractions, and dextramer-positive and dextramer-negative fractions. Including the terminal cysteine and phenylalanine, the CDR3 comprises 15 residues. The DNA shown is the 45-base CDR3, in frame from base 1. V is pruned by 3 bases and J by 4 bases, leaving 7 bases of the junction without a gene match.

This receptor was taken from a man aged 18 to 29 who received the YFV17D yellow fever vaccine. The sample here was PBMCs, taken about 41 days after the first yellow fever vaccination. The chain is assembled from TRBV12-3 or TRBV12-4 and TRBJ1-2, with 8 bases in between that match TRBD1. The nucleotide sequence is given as TGTGCCAGCAGTTTCTCGACAGGGGATCCCTATGGCTACACCTTC. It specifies CASSFSTGDPYGYTF.